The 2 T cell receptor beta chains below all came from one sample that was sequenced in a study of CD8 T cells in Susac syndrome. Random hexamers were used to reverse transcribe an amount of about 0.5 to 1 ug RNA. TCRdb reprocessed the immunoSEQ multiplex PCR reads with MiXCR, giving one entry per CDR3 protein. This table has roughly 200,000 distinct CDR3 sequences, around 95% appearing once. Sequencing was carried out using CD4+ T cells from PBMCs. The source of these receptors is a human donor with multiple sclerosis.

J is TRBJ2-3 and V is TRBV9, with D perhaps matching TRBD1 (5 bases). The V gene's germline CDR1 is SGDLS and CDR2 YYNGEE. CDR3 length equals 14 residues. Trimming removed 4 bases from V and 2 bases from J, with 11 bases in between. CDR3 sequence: CASSPQTATDTQYF. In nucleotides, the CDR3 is TGTGCCAGCAGCCCCCAGACAGCCACAGATACGCAGTATTTT.

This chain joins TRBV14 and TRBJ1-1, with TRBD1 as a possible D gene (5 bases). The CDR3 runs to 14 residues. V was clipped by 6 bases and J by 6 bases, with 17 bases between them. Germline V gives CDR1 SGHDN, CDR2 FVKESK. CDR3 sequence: CASSHVGGTAEAFF. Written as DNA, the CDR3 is TGTGCCAGCAGTCATGTGGGAGGGACCGCTGAAGCTTTCTTT.